This T cell receptor beta chain was sequenced during a study of beta chain features in type 1 diabetes. Notes on the study in general: Cells that show high TCR expression could be over-represented by cDNA sequencing. Significant though moderate, a shortening of TCRB CDR3s appeared in all four CD4+ subsets of Type 1 diabetes patients. In patients and controls equally, PCR might favor templates that are shorter.

The CDR3 is 14 residues long. CDR1 MDHEN and CDR2 SYDVKM come from the germline V gene. V lost 5 bases to trimming and J lost 6 bases, with 11 bases between them. This clone was counted a few times. Its antigen is still unknown. Reverse transcription of all isolated RNA meant that expressed TCRB transcripts were sequenced. Data came from immunoSEQ multiplex PCR; TCRdb stores just in-frame clones and leaves some out. The sample holds 640,000 or so clones, 13% seen once. Sequencing was done on a sample of naive CD4+ T cells from blood. The TCR was taken from a man aged 18 to 30 with type 1 diabetes. The chain carries TRBV28 and TRBJ1-6, with D possibly TRBD1 on 6 matching bases. The CDR3 sequence is CASSLGQINSPLHF. The CDR3, as DNA: TGTGCCAGCAGTCTCGGACAGATTAATTCACCCCTCCACTTT.